The 30 T cell receptor beta chains reported below all come from one sample, sequenced in a study of shared clonotypes between healthy human individuals. Libraries were prepared by immunoSEQ multiplex PCR; TCRdb keeps only in-frame clonotypes and omits some of them. The data contain about 560,000 clones, just over 75% of them singletons. Sequenced sample: PBMCs. The receptor source for this set is a woman between 40 and 55 years old in good health. Some clones in this sample may be carry-over from other donors' samples.

The V call is TRBV7-2, the J call TRBJ2-1, with 10 bases fitting TRBD2. CDR3 size: 17 residues. V shed 8 bases, J shed 0 bases, and the junction held 10 bases outside the gene matches. Germline CDR1 reads SGHTA; CDR2 reads FQGNSA. Written as DNA, the CDR3 is TGTGCCAGCCGGACTAGCGGAAAACAGAGCTCCTACAATGAGCAGTTCTTC. It encodes CASRTSGKQSSYNEQFF.

Concerning this clone: One base away lies a much larger clone, so this may be a sequencing read error. V usage is TRBV6-1 and J usage is TRBJ2-5; a weak D match, TRBD2 (5 bases). This CDR3 is built from 15 residues. Between the trimmed V and J ends, which lost 5 bases and 5 bases, there was a span of 18 bases. The V gene's germline CDR1 is MNHNS and CDR2 SASEGT. The CDR3 sequence: CASSQLVGDSETQYF. CDR3 coding DNA: TGTGCCAGCAGTCAGCTAGTGGGAGATTCTGAGACCCAGTACTTC.

This chain joins TRBV2 and TRBJ2-3, with D possibly being TRBD2 (6 bases). V lost 5 bases to trimming and J lost 2 bases, with 20 bases between them. Germline values: CDR1 SNHLY, CDR2 FYNNEI. The CDR3 length is 17 residues. Here the CDR3 reads CASSFDSGSTITDTQYF. The CDR3 DNA follows: TGTGCCAGCAGTTTCGATAGCGGATCCACTATCACAGATACGCAGTATTTT.

The V call is TRBV19, the J call TRBJ1-3; no reliable D call. V was shortened by 6 bases and J by 0 bases, with 12 bases between the two germline ends. Germline V lookup: CDR1 LNHDA, CDR2 SQIVND (reference sequence). CDR3 length: 15 residues. The CDR3 bases are TGTGCCAGTAGGCGGGCAGCGACCTCTGGAAACACCATATATTTT. This sequence encodes CASRRAATSGNTIYF. Together with reference TRBV19 and TRBJ1-3, the CDR3 gives the full variable domain: DGGITQSPKYLFRKEGQNVTLSCEQNLNHDAMYWYRQDPGQGLRLIYYSQIVNDFQKGDIAEGYSVSREKKESFPLTVTSAQKNPTAFYLCASRRAATSGNTIYFGEGSWLTVV.

This sequence joins TRBV30 and TRBJ2-1, with D perhaps assigned TRBD1 or TRBD2 (6 bases each). Trimming stripped 2 bases from V and 6 bases from J, with 11 bases between. This CDR3 comprises 13 residues. Per the germline V gene, CDR1 is GTSNPN and CDR2 is SVGIG (reference sequence). DNA of the CDR3: TGTGCCTGGAGTATACAGGGAGGCAATGAGCAGTTCTTC. Encoded protein: CAWSIQGGNEQFF.

In its sample, this clone was seen many times. This sequence joins TRBV5-1 and TRBJ1-1; 8 nucleotides align to TRBD1. Germline CDR1 is SGHRS and CDR2 is YFSETQ. The V gene end was trimmed by 1 base and the J gene end by 5 bases; junction bases not matched to a gene: 7. This CDR3 comprises 15 residues. The DNA for the CDR3 is TGCGCCAGCAGCTTGTCCTCAGGGGGCAGGACTGAAGCTTTCTTT. Protein sequence: CASSLSSGGRTEAFF.

V usage is TRBV5-1 and J usage is TRBJ1-3; TRBD1 agrees at 7 bases. CDR3 length: 16 amino acids. V was clipped by 4 bases and J by 0 bases; unmatched bases: 7. CDR1 SGHRS and CDR2 YFSETQ come from the germline V gene. The CDR3 is CASSVEGTDSGNTIYF. Here the CDR3 DNA reads TGCGCCAGCAGCGTTGAGGGGACAGACTCTGGAAACACCATATATTTT.

The chain couples TRBV7-8 to TRBJ1-1, with D possibly TRBD1 on 5 matching bases. This CDR3 has 16 residues. The V gene's germline CDR1 is SGHVS and CDR2 FQNEAQ. Between the trimmed V and J ends, which lost 4 bases and 1 base, there was a span of 16 bases. In nucleotides, the CDR3 is TGTGCCAGCAGCTCCCTAGCGGGGCACCAGAACACTGAAGCTTTCTTT. It translates to CASSSLAGHQNTEAFF. Using reference TRBV7-8 and TRBJ1-1 for the parts outside the CDR3, the full variable domain is GAGVSQSPRYKVAKRGQDVALRCDPISGHVSLFWYQQALGQGPEFLTYFQNEAQLDKSGLPSDRFFAERPEGSVSTLKIQRTQQEDSAVYLCASSSLAGHQNTEAFFGQGTRLTVV.

The genes are TRBV6-6 and TRBJ1-4; D gene uncertain. Germline CDR1 and CDR2: MNHNY and SVGAGI (reference sequence). The CDR3 consists of 12 residues. Between the trimmed V and J ends, which lost 6 bases and 8 bases, there was a span of 10 bases. The CDR3 region is CASRPGEEKLFF. DNA for the CDR3: TGTGCCAGCAGACCCGGGGAGGAAAAACTGTTTTTT.

This clone was observed a single time. The gene calls are TRBV6-1 and TRBJ2-3; no clear D. CDR3 length: 14 amino acids. Per germline, CDR1 MNHNS and CDR2 SASEGT. V lost 4 bases to trimming and J lost 5 bases, with 13 bases between them. The CDR3 DNA is TGTGCCAGCAGTGTCCTTAGAGGAAGAGATACGCAGTATTTT. The encoded protein is CASSVLRGRDTQYF.

This clone was found a few times. This rearrangement joins TRBV27 to TRBJ2-7, with D possibly being TRBD1 (7 bases). The germline V gene has CDR1 MNHEY and CDR2 SMNVEV (reference sequence). The CDR3 covers 14 residues. Trimming removed 5 bases from V and 5 bases from J, with 16 bases in between. Here the CDR3 reads CASSKTGRFDEQYF. Written as DNA, the CDR3 is TGTGCCAGCAGTAAGACAGGGAGGTTCGACGAGCAGTACTTC.

The chain couples TRBV15 to TRBJ2-1, with TRBD2 as a possible D gene (7 bases). Germline V gene sequence: CDR1 LNHNV, CDR2 YYDKDF (reference sequence). The CDR3 spans 16 residues. Trimming removed 3 bases from V and 7 bases from J, with 19 bases in between. As DNA, the CDR3 is TGTGCCACCAGCAGGGCGGTCTCTGCGGGGGCGAATGAGCAGTTCTTC. Amino acids: CATSRAVSAGANEQFF. Combining the CDR3 with reference TRBV15 and TRBJ2-1 gives the whole variable domain DAMVIQNPRYQVTQFGKPVTLSCSQTLNHNVMYWYQQKSSQAPKLLFHYYDKDFNNEADTPDNFQSRRPNTSFCFLDIRSPGLGDTAMYLCATSRAVSAGANEQFFGPGTRLTVL.

The gene calls are TRBV5-4 and TRBJ2-2; perhaps TRBD2 as D (5 bases). This CDR3 spans 16 amino acids. Trimming took off 4 bases at V and 1 base at J, with 14 bases between the two ends. In germline, CDR1 is SGHNT, CDR2 YYREEE (reference sequence). The CDR3 sequence is CASSLRPRGNTGELFF. The CDR3 DNA reads TGTGCCAGCAGCCTACGGCCCCGGGGGAACACCGGGGAGCTGTTTTTT.

The rearrangement joins TRBV7-2 to TRBJ1-5, with D tentatively TRBD1 (6 bases). CDR1 is SGHTA, CDR2 FQGNSA, per germline. This CDR3 is built from 13 residues. Trimming cost V 5 bases and J 7 bases, with 12 bases left between them. CDR3 in amino acids: CASSTQGNQPQHF. The CDR3, as DNA: TGTGCCAGCAGCACACAGGGTAACCAGCCCCAGCATTTT. Using reference TRBV7-2 and TRBJ1-5 for the parts outside the CDR3, the full variable domain is GAGVSQSPSNKVTEKGKDVELRCDPISGHTALYWYRQSLGQGLEFLIYFQGNSAPDKSGLPSDRFSAERTGGSVSTLTIQRTQQEDSAVYLCASSTQGNQPQHFGDGTRLSIL.

This rearrangement joins TRBV5-1 to TRBJ2-1; D may be TRBD2 (6 bases). Deletions cut 2 bases from V and 13 bases from J, with 16 bases between. This CDR3 spans 13 amino acids. Germline V gene data show CDR1 as SGHRS and CDR2 as YFSETQ. CDR3 DNA sequence: TGCGCCAGCAGCTTTGCTAGCGATACTCACCAGTTCTTC. Translation gives CASSFASDTHQFF. Filled out from reference TRBV5-1 and TRBJ2-1, the complete variable domain reads KAGVTQTPRYLIKTRGQQVTLSCSPISGHRSVSWYQQTPGQGLQFLFEYFSETQRNKGNFPGRFSGRQFSNSRSEMNVSTLELGDSALYLCASSFASDTHQFFGPGTRLTVL.

The chain uses TRBV11-3 and TRBJ1-1; D remains unclear. Per the germline V gene, CDR1 is SGHNT and CDR2 is YENEEA. V dropped 5 bases and J dropped 4 bases, with 17 bases sitting between them. CDR3 length equals 15 residues. The CDR3 loop is CASSLSDGMGTEAFF. In DNA form, the CDR3 reads TGTGCCAGCAGCCTATCGGACGGGATGGGCACTGAAGCTTTCTTT. The full variable domain, in which reference TRBV11-3 and TRBJ1-1 provide the parts outside the CDR3, is EAGVVQSPRYKIIEKKQPVAFWCNPISGHNTLYWYLQNLGQGPELLIRYENEEAVDDSQLPKDRFSAERLKGVDSTLKIQPAELGDSAVYLCASSLSDGMGTEAFFGQGTRLTVV.

V usage is TRBV18 and J usage is TRBJ1-1; possible D gene TRBD1, 6 bases. The ends were cut back, 3 bases at V and 0 bases at J, with 11 bases in the middle. Germline V gene lookup returns CDR1 KGHSH and CDR2 LQKENI. This CDR3 region has 15 residues. The CDR3 nucleotides are TGTGCCAGCTCACCTGGGGGCGCGATGAACACTGAAGCTTTCTTT. Translating it yields CASSPGGAMNTEAFF.

The V call is TRBV6-6, the J call TRBJ2-7; tentatively, D is TRBD1 (6 bases). This CDR3 is built from 16 residues. The germline V and J ends were trimmed by 2 bases and 3 bases, with 17 bases remaining between them. Per the germline V gene, CDR1 is MNHNY and CDR2 is SVGAGI (reference sequence). The CDR3 region has the DNA TGTGCCAGCAGTTACCGCACAGGGCCCCTCCGCTACGAGCAGTACTTC. It yields the protein CASSYRTGPLRYEQYF.

Here the CDR3 DNA reads TGTGCCAGCGCAGGCGGGAGAACCTACGAGCAGTACTTC. This encodes CASAGGRTYEQYF. The chain is built from TRBV7-2 and TRBJ2-5, with 7 bases lining up with TRBD2. The closer fit of TRBJ2-7 to the DNA end suggests the J call may be wrong. The CDR3 is made up of 13 amino acids. The V gene's germline CDR1 is SGHTA and CDR2 FQGNSA.

This chain uses TRBV6-5 with TRBJ2-5; 11 nucleotides agree with TRBD2. This CDR3 spans 15 amino acids. Germline V gene data show CDR1 as MNHEY and CDR2 as SVGAGI. The V segment lost 1 base and the J segment 5 bases; nucleotides outside the gene matches: 3. The DNA of the CDR3 is TGTGCCAGCAGTTACTTGGCTAGCGGGAGGGAGACCCAGTACTTC. This translates into CASSYLASGRETQYF.

The gene calls are TRBV27 and TRBJ2-7, with TRBD2 matching over 7 bases. J gave up 3 bases and V 0 bases, and 11 bases lay outside the gene matches. This CDR3 spans 17 amino acids. Germline V gives CDR1 MNHEY, CDR2 SMNVEV (reference sequence). The CDR3 is CASSLSLGGGVFYEQYF. The CDR3 DNA reads TGTGCCAGCAGTTTATCGTTAGGCGGGGGAGTCTTCTACGAGCAGTACTTC.

This chain joins TRBV7-9 and TRBJ1-4; D is uncertain. CDR3 length: 12 amino acids. V was shortened by 5 bases and J by 6 bases, with 7 bases between the two germline ends. Germline-derived CDR1 and CDR2 are SEHNR and FQNEAQ (reference sequence). CDR3 in amino acids: CASSESHEKLFF. CDR3 nucleotides: TGTGCCAGCAGCGAGTCTCATGAAAAACTGTTTTTT. The variable domain in full, with the rest retrieved from reference TRBV7-9 and TRBJ1-4, is DTGVSQNPRHKITKRGQNVTFRCDPISEHNRLYWYRQTLGQGPEFLTYFQNEAQLEKSRLLSDRFSAERPKGSFSTLEIQRTEQGDSAMYLCASSESHEKLFFGSGTQLSVL.

This rearrangement joins TRBV10-3 to TRBJ1-1; D might be TRBD1 (5 bases). Germline values: CDR1 ENHRY, CDR2 SYGVKD. Trimming stripped 3 bases from V and 3 bases from J, with 11 bases between. The CDR3 has 14 amino acids. CDR3 sequence: CAISERQLHTEAFF. CDR3 bases: TGTGCCATCAGTGAACGACAGTTGCACACTGAAGCTTTCTTT.

The CDR3 region is CASSVAPRLETQYF. For the CDR3, the DNA is TGTGCCAGCAGCGTAGCTCCCCGCCTGGAGACCCAGTACTTC. This chain connects TRBV9 to TRBJ2-5; D is undetermined. The CDR3 extends over 14 amino acids. Trimming stripped 0 bases from V and 5 bases from J, with 11 bases between. Germline V lookup: CDR1 SGDLS, CDR2 YYNGEE. Full variable domain (remainder filled in from reference TRBV9 and TRBJ2-5): DSGVTQTPKHLITATGQRVTLRCSPRSGDLSVYWYQQSLDQGLQFLIQYYNGEERAKGNILERFSAQQFPDLHSELNLSSLELGDSALYFCASSVAPRLETQYFGPGTRLLVL.

The chain combines TRBV6-1 with TRBJ1-6, with TRBD1 matching over 7 bases. V shed 7 bases and J 6 bases; nucleotides not matched to a gene: 6. The CDR3 length is 14 residues. CDR1 and CDR2 (germline): MNHNS, SASEGT. CDR3 DNA: TGTGCCAGCAAGGCCGGGACAGCTAATTCACCCCTCCACTTT. It translates to CASKAGTANSPLHF.

CDR3 sequence (DNA): TGCGCCAGCAGCTTGACTAGCGGGAGGGCCGGCGAGCAGTACTTC. Amino acids: CASSLTSGRAGEQYF. The chain recombines TRBV5-1 with TRBJ2-7, with TRBD2 identical over 13 bases. Germline lookup yields CDR1 SGHRS and CDR2 YFSETQ. The CDR3 sequence is 15 residues long. J gave up 6 bases and V 1 base, and 4 bases lay outside the gene matches. Supplemented by reference TRBV5-1 and TRBJ2-7, the full variable domain reads KAGVTQTPRYLIKTRGQQVTLSCSPISGHRSVSWYQQTPGQGLQFLFEYFSETQRNKGNFPGRFSGRQFSNSRSEMNVSTLELGDSALYLCASSLTSGRAGEQYFGPGTRLTVT.

As for this clone: Additional DNA sequences in this sample encode the identical CDR3. CDR3 amino acids: CASSSPGQGSYEQYF. CDR3 nucleotides: TGTGCCAGCAGCTCACCGGGACAGGGCTCCTACGAGCAGTACTTC. The rearrangement joins TRBV28 to TRBJ2-7, with 9 bases that match TRBD1. The V segment lost 6 bases and the J segment 0 bases; nucleotides outside the gene matches: 6. This CDR3 has 15 residues. Germline CDR1 MDHEN, CDR2 SYDVKM.

There are a few counts of this clone. Other nucleotide sequences in the sample specify the same CDR3. The chain employs TRBV19 and TRBJ2-2; no firm D call. Germline assignment: CDR1 LNHDA and CDR2 SQIVND (reference sequence). The CDR3 is 13 amino acids. V lost 4 bases, J lost 1 base, and 4 bases lay in between. This chain's CDR3 is CASSTQNTGELFF. In nucleotides, the CDR3 is TGTGCCAGTAGTACACAGAACACCGGGGAGCTGTTTTTT. Filled out from reference TRBV19 and TRBJ2-2, the complete variable domain reads DGGITQSPKYLFRKEGQNVTLSCEQNLNHDAMYWYRQDPGQGLRLIYYSQIVNDFQKGDIAEGYSVSREKKESFPLTVTSAQKNPTAFYLCASSTQNTGELFFGEGSRLTVL.

The chain has TRBV18 and TRBJ1-4; 9 bases match TRBD1. This CDR3 spans 14 amino acids. Germline V gene data show CDR1 as KGHSH and CDR2 as LQKENI. Trimming removed 6 bases from V and 8 bases from J; junction bases left unmatched: 7. CDR3 in DNA: TGTGCCAGCTCCCTCACAGGGGGCGTCGAAAAACTGTTTTTT. This gives the protein CASSLTGGVEKLFF. The whole variable domain, filled in from reference TRBV18 and TRBJ1-4, reads NAGVMQNPRHLVRRRGQEARLRCSPMKGHSHVYWYRQLPEEGLKFMVYLQKENIIDESGMPKERFSAEFPKEGPSILRIQQVVRGDSAAYFCASSLTGGVEKLFFGSGTQLSVL.

The V call is TRBV19, the J call TRBJ1-4, with TRBD1 identical over 8 bases. The CDR3 runs 17 residues. V lost 8 bases and J lost 2; bases outside the gene matches: 13. In germline, CDR1 is LNHDA, CDR2 SQIVND (reference sequence). CDR3: CASGPRTGQGTNEKLFF. CDR3 sequence (DNA): TGTGCCAGTGGGCCCCGGACAGGGCAGGGGACTAATGAAAAACTGTTTTTT.